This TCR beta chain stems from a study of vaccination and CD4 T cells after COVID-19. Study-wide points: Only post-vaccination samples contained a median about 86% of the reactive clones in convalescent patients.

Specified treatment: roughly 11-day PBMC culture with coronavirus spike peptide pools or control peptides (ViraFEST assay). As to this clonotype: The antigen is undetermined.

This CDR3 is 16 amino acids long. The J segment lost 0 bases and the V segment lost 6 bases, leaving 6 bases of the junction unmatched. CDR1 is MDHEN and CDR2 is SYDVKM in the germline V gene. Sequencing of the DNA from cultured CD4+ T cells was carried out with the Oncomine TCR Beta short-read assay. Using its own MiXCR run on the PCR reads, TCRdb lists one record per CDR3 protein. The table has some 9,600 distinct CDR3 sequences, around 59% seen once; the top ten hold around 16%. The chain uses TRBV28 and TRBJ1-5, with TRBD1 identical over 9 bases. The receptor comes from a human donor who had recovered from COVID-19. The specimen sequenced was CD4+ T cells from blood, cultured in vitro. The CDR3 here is CASRRTGEGSNQPQHF. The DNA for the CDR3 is TGTGCCAGCAGGAGGACAGGGGAAGGTAGCAATCAGCCCCAGCATTTT.